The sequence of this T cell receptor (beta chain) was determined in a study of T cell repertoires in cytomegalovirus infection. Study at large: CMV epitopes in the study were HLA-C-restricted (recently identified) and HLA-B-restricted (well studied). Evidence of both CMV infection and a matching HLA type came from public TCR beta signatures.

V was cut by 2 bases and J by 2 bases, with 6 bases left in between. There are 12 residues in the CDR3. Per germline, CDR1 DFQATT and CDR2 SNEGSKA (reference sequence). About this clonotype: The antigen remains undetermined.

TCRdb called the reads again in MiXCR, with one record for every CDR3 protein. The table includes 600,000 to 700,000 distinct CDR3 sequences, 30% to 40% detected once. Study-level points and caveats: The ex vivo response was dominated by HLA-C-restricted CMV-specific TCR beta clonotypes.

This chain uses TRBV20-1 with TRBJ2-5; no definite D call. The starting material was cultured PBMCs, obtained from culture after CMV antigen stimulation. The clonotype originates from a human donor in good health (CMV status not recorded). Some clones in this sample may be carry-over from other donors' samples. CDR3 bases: TGCAGTGCTAGAAAACTGCAAGAGACCCAGTACTTC. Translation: CSARKLQETQYF.